One sample yielded the 20 T cell receptor beta chains listed below, sequenced in a study of CXCR3-negative and CXCR3-positive naive CD8 T cells. Carrying UMI labels, the TRB cDNA libraries were prepared through 5' RACE. TCRdb reanalyzed the 5' RACE reads and collapses them to one entry per CDR3 protein, without DNA. Recorded for this sample: approximately 24,000 distinct CDR3 sequences. The source material was naive CXCR3- CD8+ T cells from blood. Subset noted: CD45RO-CCR7+CD27+CD95- naive CD8+ T cells lacking CXCR3 (TNR3-). These receptors all come from a human donor in good health. Some clones in this sample may be carry-over from other donors' samples.

V usage is TRBV28 and J usage is TRBJ2-1; TCRdb's D call, TRBD1, is unchecked because there is no DNA. The CDR3 is 13 amino acids. The germline V gene has CDR1 MDHEN and CDR2 SYDVKM. The CDR3 spells CASTAGPYNEQFF.

The chain combines TRBV7-9 with TRBJ1-1; TCRdb outputs TRBD1, but without DNA this stays unchecked. Germline loops: CDR1 SEHNR, CDR2 FQNEAQ (reference sequence). The CDR3 has 14 residues. The CDR3 sequence: CASSLAGGYTEAFF.

CDR3 amino acids: CASSFLGLAADTQYF. V gene TRBV12-3 or TRBV12-4 combines with J gene TRBJ2-3; TCRdb outputs TRBD2, but without DNA this stays unchecked. The CDR3 is 15 amino acids.

Here the CDR3 reads CSARLTGSQPPYGYTF. The V gene is TRBV29-1, the J gene TRBJ1-2; lacking DNA, the TRBD1 call made by TCRdb goes unchecked. CDR1 SQVTM and CDR2 ANQGSEA come from the germline V gene. This CDR3 comprises 16 residues.

The chain employs TRBV5-1 and TRBJ2-3. The CDR3 consists of 13 residues. Germline assignment: CDR1 SGHRS and CDR2 YFSETQ. The CDR3 spells CASSSDRADTQYF.

This chain connects TRBV27 to TRBJ2-1; TCRdb indicates TRBD1, and absent DNA this call remains unverified. This CDR3 region has 13 residues. Germline lookup yields CDR1 MNHEY and CDR2 SMNVEV (reference sequence). The CDR3 loop is CASSLQGAYEQFF.

The chain combines TRBV28 with TRBJ2-3; the TCRdb call, TRBD1, lacks DNA for checking. CDR3 length equals 18 residues. CDR1 and CDR2 from the germline V gene are MDHEN and SYDVKM. CDR3 sequence: CASSLGPLKTGSTDTQYF.

V is TRBV11-3 and J is TRBJ2-1; without DNA, the TCRdb call of TRBD1 cannot be checked. Germline V CDR1 and CDR2: SGHNT, YENEEA. This CDR3 is built from 17 residues. The CDR3 loop reads CASSPMKGQLSYNEQFF.

The CDR3: CASSPDRANVNEQFF. V and J are TRBV6-5 and TRBJ2-1; absent DNA, TCRdb's TRBD1 call cannot be checked. CDR3 length equals 15 residues. Germline CDR1 is MNHEY and CDR2 is SVGAGI.

V and J are TRBV27 and TRBJ1-2. Per germline, CDR1 MNHEY and CDR2 SMNVEV (reference sequence). This CDR3 contains 11 residues. This CDR3 is CATIHQKGYTF.

This sequence joins TRBV12-3 or TRBV12-4 and TRBJ1-2; the D call from TCRdb, TRBD1, cannot be confirmed without DNA. This CDR3 has 12 residues. The CDR3 loop is CASYYTGNGYTF.

This sequence joins TRBV4-3 and TRBJ2-3; there is no DNA to check the TCRdb D call of TRBD1. Looked up from germline, CDR1 is LGHNA and CDR2 is YSLEER. CDR3 length equals 17 residues. This CDR3 reads CASSQEFVGSALDTQYF.

The chain uses TRBV28 and TRBJ1-2. Per germline, CDR1 MDHEN and CDR2 SYDVKM. The CDR3 covers 14 residues. The CDR3: CASSLISRYYGYTF.

The V and J genes are TRBV29-1 and TRBJ1-2; TCRdb returns TRBD1, unconfirmable since there is no DNA. Germline CDR1 is SQVTM and CDR2 is ANQGSEA. The CDR3 is made up of 12 amino acids. This chain's CDR3 is CSVPPGDSGYTF.

This sequence joins TRBV20-1 and TRBJ1-2; TCRdb selects TRBD1, and the lack of DNA leaves this call unchecked. The CDR3 spans 14 residues. Germline lookup yields CDR1 DFQATT and CDR2 SNEGSKA (reference sequence). The CDR3 protein is CSAGGGQRIYGYTF.

This chain connects TRBV20-1 to TRBJ2-3; no DNA is available, so the TRBD1 call from TCRdb remains unchecked. The V gene's germline CDR1 is DFQATT and CDR2 SNEGSKA (reference sequence). This CDR3 has 16 amino acids. The CDR3 loop is CSARDRGSSYTDTQYF.

The J gene is TRBJ2-1, the V gene TRBV5-5; TCRdb gives TRBD1 as the D gene, but with no DNA this cannot be confirmed. This CDR3 contains 14 residues. Germline V gene sequence: CDR1 SGHKS, CDR2 YYEKEE (reference sequence). The CDR3 spells CASSLATRTGMQFF.

The CDR3 loop reads CASSQRYPATYEQYF. The chain links TRBV4-1 to TRBJ2-7. The germline gives CDR1 MGHRA, CDR2 YSYEKL. The CDR3 covers 15 residues.

This chain joins TRBV12-3 or TRBV12-4 and TRBJ1-2. CDR3 length equals 14 residues. CDR3 region: CASSLGGAHNGYTF.

The chain recombines TRBV28 with TRBJ2-4; TCRdb reports TRBD1, a call that lacks DNA to check it against. Germline V gene data show CDR1 as MDHEN and CDR2 as SYDVKM. The CDR3 has 17 amino acids. The CDR3 here is CASSNHRGTVAKNIQYF.